A single sample gave rise to the 18 T cell receptor beta chains below, sequenced in a study of memory B cells and T cells in multiple sclerosis. Their antigens are not known. Separate sequencing covered autoproliferating (CFSE-dim) and non-proliferating (CFSE-high) T cells from stimulus-free culture. Approximately 5x10^7 CFSE-labeled PBMCs were cultured less than eight days unstimulated, then replicate wells were pooled. Sequencing used immunoSEQ multiplex PCR; TCRdb keeps in-frame clones, though not all of them. The sample carries around 50,000 clones, roughly four fifths recorded once. Specimen: PBMCs from blood kept in culture. These TCRs come from a human donor with multiple sclerosis.

This clone was detected once. The chain recombines TRBV9 with TRBJ1-3, with D maybe TRBD1 (6 bases). Germline V gene sequence: CDR1 SGDLS, CDR2 YYNGEE. Trimming removed 3 bases at V and 0 bases at J, with 16 bases between. This CDR3 is built from 17 residues. For the CDR3, the DNA is TGTGCCAGCAGCGCCGACCTGACAGGCCACTCTGGAAACACCATATATTTT. Its protein is CASSADLTGHSGNTIYF.

The chain carries TRBV10-2 and TRBJ2-5; TRBD2 agrees at 11 bases. The CDR3 has 15 residues. The germline CDR1 and CDR2 sequences are WSHSY and SAAADI. V trimming: 1 base; J trimming: 3 bases; junction bases outside the gene matches: 1. As DNA, the CDR3 is TGCGCCAGCAGTGAGTGGGGACTAGCGGAAGAGACCCAGTACTTC. This codes for CASSEWGLAEETQYF.

This chain links TRBV5-1 with TRBJ1-2, with 7 bases that match TRBD1. This CDR3 is built from 14 residues. Germline lookup yields CDR1 SGHRS and CDR2 YFSETQ. The J segment lost 6 bases and the V segment lost 0 bases, leaving 5 bases of the junction unmatched. The DNA of the CDR3 is TGCGCCAGCAGCTTGGGAGACAGGGAGAATGGCTACACCTTC. Protein: CASSLGDRENGYTF.

A single count supports this clone. The chain combines TRBV6-1 with TRBJ2-2, with D perhaps TRBD2 (5 bases). The germline V gene encodes CDR1 MNHNS and CDR2 SASEGT. V was trimmed by 7 bases and J by 3 bases, leaving 15 bases between them. This CDR3 region has 15 residues. The CDR3, as DNA: TGTGCCAGCACCCCCCTCGGGGTGCACACCGGGGAGCTGTTTTTT. Its translation: CASTPLGVHTGELFF.

The J gene is TRBJ2-1, the V gene TRBV21-1; the table's TRBD2 call for D was not verified on the DNA. TRBV21-1 represents a pseudogene. This CDR3 contains 15 residues. CDR3 DNA sequence: TGTGCCAGCCGATTAGGGCCAACTAGCGGGGGGTCCCAGTTCTTC. Its protein is CASRLGPTSGGSQFF.

Points on this clone: Other DNA sequences in this sample translate to the same CDR3. The chain recombines TRBV5-1 with TRBJ2-7, with D possibly being TRBD1 (6 bases). The V and J ends lost 3 bases and 1 base respectively, with 14 bases between them. The V gene's germline CDR1 is SGHRS and CDR2 YFSETQ. CDR3 length: 15 residues. Written as DNA, the CDR3 is TGCGCCAGCAGCTCAACAGGGTTAAGGTCCTACGAGCAGTACTTC. Translation gives CASSSTGLRSYEQYF.

V is TRBV2 and J is TRBJ1-2; D is ambiguous. Trimming stripped 4 bases from V and 0 bases from J, with 9 bases between. The CDR3 covers 14 residues. Per germline, CDR1 SNHLY and CDR2 FYNNEI. The CDR3 coding sequence is TGTGCCAGCAGTGTGGGCAGAGCTAACTATGGCTACACCTTC. Encoded protein: CASSVGRANYGYTF.

The chain is built from TRBV6-5 and TRBJ2-1; 8 nucleotides match TRBD2. Germline V CDR1 and CDR2: MNHEY, SVGAGI. The CDR3 has 15 amino acids. The junction had 5 bases not matched to a gene; V was cut back by 0 bases and J by 7 bases. This CDR3 reads CASSYSGGGQNEQFF. As DNA, the CDR3 is TGTGCCAGCAGTTACTCCGGCGGGGGGCAGAATGAGCAGTTCTTC.

This sequence joins TRBV18 and TRBJ1-6; TRBD1 matches 10 bases. V lost 0 bases to trimming and J lost 10 bases; unmatched junction nucleotides: 3. CDR1 and CDR2 (germline): KGHSH, LQKENI. The CDR3 spans 15 residues. This CDR3 is CASSPPRDRGSPLHF. The CDR3, as DNA: TGTGCCAGCTCACCACCCCGGGACAGGGGATCACCCCTCCACTTT.

V gene TRBV27 combines with J gene TRBJ1-5, with D possibly TRBD1 on 5 matching bases. Germline CDR1 is MNHEY and CDR2 is SMNVEV (reference sequence). The CDR3 runs to 14 residues. V was cut by 8 bases and J by 9 bases, with 20 bases left in between. In DNA, the CDR3 is TGTGCCAGCCGGGACTCGGGAGGTAAATGGCCCCAGCATTTT. The encoded protein is CASRDSGGKWPQHF.

This chain joins TRBV19 and TRBJ2-5; tentative D call: TRBD2 (7 bases). Germline CDR1 LNHDA, CDR2 SQIVND (reference sequence). Trimming removed 4 bases from V and 4 bases from J, with 10 bases in between. CDR3 length: 13 residues. CDR3 sequence (DNA): TGTGCCAGTAGTAGGGGAGGGGGAGAGACCCAGTACTTC. Translation: CASSRGGGETQYF.

This chain joins TRBV7-2 and TRBJ2-5; 10 bases agree with TRBD2. This CDR3 is 15 amino acids long. V lost 5 bases and J lost 5; bases outside the gene matches: 8. Looked up from germline, CDR1 is SGHTA and CDR2 is FQGNSA. CDR3 residues: CASSPGTSDRETQYF. CDR3 DNA sequence: TGTGCCAGCAGCCCCGGGACTAGCGATAGGGAGACCCAGTACTTC.

The rearrangement links TRBV20-1 to TRBJ2-7; no clear D gene. The CDR3 is 11 residues long. Germline CDR1 and CDR2: DFQATT and SNEGSKA (reference sequence). V shed 5 bases and J shed 3 bases, with 8 bases lying between them. The CDR3 nucleotides are TGCAGTGCTCCTGCCCTCTACGAGCAGTACTTC. Amino acids: CSAPALYEQYF.

V is TRBV4-1 and J is TRBJ2-7; a possible D gene is TRBD1 (5 bases). V was cut by 6 bases and J by 3 bases, with 15 bases left in between. The CDR3 consists of 14 residues. The germline gives CDR1 MGHRA, CDR2 YSYEKL. The CDR3 protein is CASSLETELYEQYF. The CDR3 coding sequence is TGCGCCAGCAGTCTCGAGACAGAGCTCTACGAGCAGTACTTC.

The genes are TRBV5-1 and TRBJ1-1; tentative D call: TRBD1 (5 bases). This CDR3 has 13 amino acids. Germline V gene lookup returns CDR1 SGHRS and CDR2 YFSETQ. The V end lost 1 base, the J end lost 6 bases, and 10 bases lay between the germline ends. Here the CDR3 DNA reads TGCGCCAGCAGCTTGTTTGGGGCCGCTGAAGCTTTCTTT. Amino acids: CASSLFGAAEAFF.

This clone was observed a single time. The chain carries TRBV4-1 and TRBJ1-2; D unresolved. Germline V lookup: CDR1 MGHRA, CDR2 YSYEKL. Trimming shortened V by 4 bases and J by 5 bases, and 29 bases separated the two germline ends. The CDR3 covers 19 residues. The CDR3 region is CASSPGAVSIGLFSYGYTF. The CDR3 DNA sequence: TGCGCCAGCAGCCCAGGTGCCGTAAGCATAGGTCTCTTCTCTTATGGCTACACCTTC.

This chain links TRBV2 with TRBJ2-1; unclear D gene. CDR3 length equals 17 residues. V was trimmed by 0 bases and J by 9 bases, leaving 21 bases between them. Germline V gives CDR1 SNHLY, CDR2 FYNNEI. CDR3: CASSEAAYTWIASEQFF. CDR3 DNA sequence: TGTGCCAGCAGTGAAGCGGCCTACACATGGATAGCTAGTGAGCAGTTCTTC.

This chain uses TRBV19 with TRBJ1-5; 7 bases agree with TRBD1. The CDR3 length is 13 residues. With V trimmed by 9 bases and J by 4 bases, 6 bases remained unmatched. CDR1 and CDR2 (germline): LNHDA, SQIVND (reference sequence). This CDR3 is CASRGGVNQPQHF. In DNA form, the CDR3 reads TGTGCCAGCAGGGGGGGGGTAAATCAGCCCCAGCATTTT.